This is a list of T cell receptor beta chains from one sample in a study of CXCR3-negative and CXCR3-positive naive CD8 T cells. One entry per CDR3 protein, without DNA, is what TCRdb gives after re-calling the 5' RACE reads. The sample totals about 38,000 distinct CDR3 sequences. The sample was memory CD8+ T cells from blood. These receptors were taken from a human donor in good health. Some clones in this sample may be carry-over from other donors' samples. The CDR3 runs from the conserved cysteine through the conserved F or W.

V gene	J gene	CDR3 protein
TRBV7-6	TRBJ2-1	CASSFSRSWGNEQFF
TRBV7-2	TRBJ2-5	CASSLWGGGSQETQYF
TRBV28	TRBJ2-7	CASTQRPSYEQYF
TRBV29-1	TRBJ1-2	CSAQQGTNYGYTF
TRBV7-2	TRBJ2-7	CASSLGADRTFYEQYF
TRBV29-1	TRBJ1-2	CSAGTGSGYTF
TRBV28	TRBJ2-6	CASSPLAANVLTF
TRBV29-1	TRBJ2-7	CSVAGWEPVATYEQYF
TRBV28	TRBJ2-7	CASSRQAFSYEQYF
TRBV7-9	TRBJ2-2	CASSSRQGTGELFF
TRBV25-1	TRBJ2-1	CASSTHWGQGPRSSYNEQFF
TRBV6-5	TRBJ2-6	CASSPTGVYSGANVLTF
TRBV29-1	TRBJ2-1	CSVASRGIYNEQFF
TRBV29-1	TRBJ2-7	CSATGRYSYEQYF
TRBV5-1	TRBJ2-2	CASSLGGLNTGELFF
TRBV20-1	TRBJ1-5	CSARASEGGDYQPQHF
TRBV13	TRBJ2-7	CASSLRSQREREQYF
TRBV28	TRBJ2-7	CASSLDTNSYEQYF
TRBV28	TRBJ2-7	CASSRTFYEQYF
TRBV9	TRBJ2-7	CASSTVAGSGNEQYF
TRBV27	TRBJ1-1	CASSLSVRAAEAFF
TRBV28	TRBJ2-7	CASLSGSGNEQYF
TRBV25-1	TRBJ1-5	CASSDRADQPQHF
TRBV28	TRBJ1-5	CASSPRTGWRTQHF
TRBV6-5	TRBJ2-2	CASSPRYQENTGELFF
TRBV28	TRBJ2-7	CASSLPTGGDYEQYF
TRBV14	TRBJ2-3	CASSLFVGGGEQYF
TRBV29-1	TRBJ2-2	CSVHPGTSGNTGELFF
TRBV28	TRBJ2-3	CASTGHPGLAGPSTDTQYF
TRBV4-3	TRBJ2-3	CASSQTRADTQYF
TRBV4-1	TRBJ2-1	CASSQSKHNEQFF
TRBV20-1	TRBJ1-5	CSAPLAGFPRNQPQHF
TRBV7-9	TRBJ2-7	CASSPRLGNEQYF
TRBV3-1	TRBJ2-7	CASSQGPAGSSYEQYF
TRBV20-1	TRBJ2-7	CSARTSGSYEQYF
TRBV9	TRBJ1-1	CASSPRSSLNTEAFF
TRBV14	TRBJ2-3	CASSERQVTTSTDTQYF